These 22 T cell receptor beta chains share one sample of origin, sequenced in a study of Graves' ophthalmopathy and Graves' hyperthyroidism. Researchers took RNA transcripts and amplified TCR beta CDR3 regions from them. The first round was an RT-PCR with HTBI primers, and the second round was a multiplex PCR. TCRdb re-called the multiplex PCR reads through MiXCR, storing one row per CDR3 protein. The profile covers over a million distinct CDR3 sequences, with 36% appearing a single time and 11% taken by the ten largest. Sequencing was done on a sample of peripheral blood or thyroid tissue (not recorded which). These receptors came from an adult man with Graves' hyperthyroidism.

This clonotype was counted many times. The rearrangement uses TRBV14 and TRBJ1-1; D is undetermined. The CDR3 is made up of 13 amino acids. V lost 3 bases, J lost 1 base, and 6 bases lay in between. Germline loops: CDR1 SGHDN, CDR2 FVKESK. CDR3 protein: CASSQEANTEAFF. In DNA form, the CDR3 reads TGTGCCAGCAGCCAGGAGGCGAACACTGAAGCTTTCTTT.

At least ten counts were recorded for this clonotype. This chain uses TRBV7-6 with TRBJ2-7; 7 bases are a match to TRBD2. J lost 2 bases, V lost 5 bases, and 3 bases had no gene match. CDR1 is SGHVS and CDR2 is FNYEAQ in the germline V gene. This CDR3 spans 13 amino acids. The CDR3 DNA reads TGTGCCAGCAGCGTCAGCGGGACCTACGAGCAGTACTTC. Encoded protein: CASSVSGTYEQYF.

In its sample, this clonotype was seen many times. This chain links TRBV20-1 with TRBJ2-7; D is unclear. This CDR3 region has 12 residues. Germline-derived CDR1 and CDR2 are DFQATT and SNEGSKA (reference sequence). V lost 2 bases to trimming and J lost 1 base, with 6 bases between them. CDR3 in DNA: TGCAGTGCTAGATGGCAGTCCTACGAGCAGTACTTC. This sequence encodes CSARWQSYEQYF.

This clonotype has a handful of counts. The V call is TRBV12-3 or TRBV12-4, the J call TRBJ2-7; D is possibly TRBD2 (6 bases). Trimming pared 5 bases from V and 0 bases from J, leaving 14 bases between. The CDR3 is 15 residues long. The CDR3 sequence is CASSPSAGSSYEQYF. CDR3 nucleotides: TGTGCCAGCAGTCCGAGTGCGGGAAGCTCCTACGAGCAGTACTTC.

In this sample, this clonotype turned up a few times. The chain joins TRBV6-5 to TRBJ1-2; D ambiguous. V lost 2 bases to trimming and J lost 0 bases, with 7 bases between them. This CDR3 comprises 14 residues. Germline CDR1 and CDR2: MNHEY and SVGAGI. The CDR3 sequence is CASSYGVANYGYTF. The CDR3 nucleotides read TGTGCCAGCAGTTACGGGGTAGCTAACTATGGCTACACCTTC.

This chain uses TRBV2 with TRBJ1-2; D possibly corresponds to TRBD1 (5 bases). The CDR3 sequence is 15 residues long. Germline V gene lookup returns CDR1 SNHLY and CDR2 FYNNEI. Trimming cost V 4 bases and J 4 bases, with 16 bases left between them. CDR3 bases: TGTGCCAGCAGTGGGGGGACGGTAAAGGGCTATGGCTACACCTTC. This encodes CASSGGTVKGYGYTF.

V gene TRBV9 combines with J gene TRBJ2-6; TRBD1 agrees at 9 bases. The V gene end was trimmed by 3 bases and the J gene end by 0 bases; junction bases not matched to a gene: 13. This CDR3 has 20 residues. Per germline, CDR1 SGDLS and CDR2 YYNGEE. CDR3 sequence reads: CASSGSRGGQGHSGANVLTF. The DNA of the CDR3 is TGTGCCAGCAGCGGTTCCCGCGGGGGACAGGGCCACTCTGGGGCCAACGTCCTGACTTTC.

V usage is TRBV29-1 and J usage is TRBJ1-6; no reliable D call. The V end lost 6 bases, the J end lost 4 bases, and 19 bases lay between the germline ends. The CDR3 length is 16 residues. The germline CDR1 and CDR2 sequences are SQVTM and ANQGSEA. In nucleotides, the CDR3 is TGCAGCGTCGCCAGCAGCCCCGGAAAGTATAATTCACCCCTCCACTTT. It is translated as CSVASSPGKYNSPLHF. Complete variable domain (other parts from reference TRBV29-1 and TRBJ1-6): SAVISQKPSRDICQRGTSLTIQCQVDSQVTMMFWYRQQPGQSLTLIATANQGSEATYESGFVIDKFPISRPNLTFSTLTVSNMSPEDSSIYLCSVASSPGKYNSPLHFGNGTRLTVT.

This clonotype was picked up a small number of times. This rearrangement joins TRBV18 to TRBJ1-1, with 7 bases matching TRBD1. CDR3 size: 15 residues. V was pared by 2 bases and J by 1 base, with 4 bases of the junction left unmatched. Germline CDR1 reads KGHSH; CDR2 reads LQKENI. As DNA, the CDR3 is TGTGCCAGCTCACCAATTCAGGGGGGGAACACTGAAGCTTTCTTT. This gives the protein CASSPIQGGNTEAFF.

The chain combines TRBV29-1 with TRBJ2-7; unclear D gene. The CDR3 loop spans 13 amino acids. Between the trimmed V and J ends, which lost 4 bases and 2 bases, there was a span of 12 bases. Germline CDR1 is SQVTM and CDR2 is ANQGSEA. The DNA of the CDR3 is TGCAGCGTTGGCAGCGCTACTCCCTACGAGCAGTACTTC. Translated, it gives CSVGSATPYEQYF.

Ten or more counts support this clonotype. This rearrangement joins TRBV15 to TRBJ2-6; D is ambiguous. The germline V and J ends were trimmed by 1 base and 0 bases, with 7 bases remaining between them. The CDR3 extends over 16 amino acids. Looked up from germline, CDR1 is LNHNV and CDR2 is YYDKDF (reference sequence). In DNA form, the CDR3 reads TGTGCCACCAGCAGAGTGGGTACCTCTGGGGCCAACGTCCTGACTTTC. Translating it yields CATSRVGTSGANVLTF.

This clonotype has only a few counts. The rearrangement joins TRBV5-1 to TRBJ1-2; perhaps TRBD1 as D (6 bases). This CDR3 comprises 12 residues. Trimming left V 5 bases short and J 6 bases short, with 11 bases between. Germline CDR1 reads SGHRS; CDR2 reads YFSETQ. The CDR3 spells CASRGGLDGYTF. The DNA for the CDR3 is TGCGCCAGCAGGGGGGGGCTGGATGGCTACACCTTC.

V usage is TRBV10-3 and J usage is TRBJ2-7, with 8 nucleotides matching TRBD2. The CDR3 is 16 amino acids. With 0 bases clipped from V and 2 bases from J, the junction kept 6 bases outside the gene matches. The germline V gene encodes CDR1 ENHRY and CDR2 SYGVKD. CDR3 protein: CAISESGLVRTYEQYF. The DNA of the CDR3 is TGTGCCATCAGTGAGTCGGGACTAGTCAGAACCTACGAGCAGTACTTC.

In the case of this clonotype: This may be a read error: a much more frequent sequence differs by one nucleotide. J is TRBJ1-2 and V is TRBV5-1; a weak D match, TRBD1 (6 bases). The CDR3 consists of 15 residues. Germline CDR1 and CDR2: SGHRS and YFSETQ. Trimming stripped 2 bases from V and 5 bases from J, with 16 bases between. The CDR3 DNA reads as TGCGCCAGCAGCTTATCCGGGACAACACCTTATGGCTACACCTTC. Translation: CASSLSGTTPYGYTF.

This clonotype was observed at least ten times. The gene calls are TRBV7-2 and TRBJ2-5, with a possible D match to TRBD2 (6 bases). The germline gives CDR1 SGHTA, CDR2 FQGNSA. The V and J ends lost 1 base and 7 bases respectively, with 13 bases between them. The CDR3 is made up of 14 amino acids. The CDR3 is CASSLGGKGGTQYF. Here the CDR3 DNA reads TGTGCCAGCAGCTTAGGGGGAAAGGGAGGGACCCAGTACTTC.

Details on this clonotype: With a much larger clone just one base away, this may be a read error. The genes are TRBV7-8 and TRBJ2-7, with D perhaps matching TRBD1 (5 bases). V shed 4 bases and J shed 1 base, with 14 bases lying between them. The CDR3 has 15 residues. From germline, CDR1 is SGHVS and CDR2 FQNEAQ. The DNA of the CDR3 is TGTGCCAGCAGCTCAAGCGATAAGGGGTCCTACGAGCAGTACTTC. As protein: CASSSSDKGSYEQYF. Full variable domain (outside the CDR3, taken from reference TRBV7-8 and TRBJ2-7): GAGVSQSPRYKVAKRGQDVALRCDPISGHVSLFWYQQALGQGPEFLTYFQNEAQLDKSGLPSDRFFAERPEGSVSTLKIQRTQQEDSAVYLCASSSSDKGSYEQYFGPGTRLTVT.

The table lists this clonotype with many counts. The V call is TRBV2, the J call TRBJ2-2; D unclear. The CDR3 has 17 amino acids. Germline CDR1 reads SNHLY; CDR2 reads FYNNEI. Trimming removed 6 bases from V and 2 bases from J, with 19 bases in between. The CDR3 region has the DNA TGTGCCAGCAGCTCGCCTTTAGTCAAACGTAACACCGGGGAGCTGTTTTTT. Protein: CASSSPLVKRNTGELFF.

The CDR3 sequence: CASSSIAGTVTTQSYEQYF. The CDR3 coding sequence is TGTGCCAGCAGCTCCATAGCCGGGACAGTCACCACCCAATCCTACGAGCAGTACTTC. The V call is TRBV5-6, the J call TRBJ2-7; the match to TRBD1 covers 7 bases. CDR1 is SGHDT and CDR2 is YYEEEE in the germline V gene. This CDR3 is 19 amino acids long. V trimming: 3 bases; J trimming: 1 base; junction bases outside the gene matches: 19.

The rearrangement joins TRBV12-3 or TRBV12-4 to TRBJ2-7; weak D call: TRBD1 (5 bases). V gave up 6 bases and J gave up 4 bases, with 19 bases separating them. The length of the CDR3 is 15 residues. CDR3 sequence (DNA): TGTGCCAGCAGCCGAGATGTGACAGAGCCATACGAGCAGTACTTC. Translation: CASSRDVTEPYEQYF.

Remarks on this clonotype: This could be a read error, since a much larger clone is one nucleotide away. The rearrangement uses TRBV6-5 and TRBJ2-7; the D is unclear. Looked up from germline, CDR1 is MNHEY and CDR2 is SVGAGI. This CDR3 comprises 13 residues. The CDR3 protein is CAGSYSVGYEQYF. The DNA for the CDR3 is TGTGCCGGCAGTTACTCGGTGGGCTACGAGCAGTACTTC.

The chain joins TRBV5-1 to TRBJ1-1; TRBD1 aligns across 10 bases. Germline V lookup: CDR1 SGHRS, CDR2 YFSETQ. The length of the CDR3 is 15 residues. V shed 0 bases and J 4 bases; nucleotides not matched to a gene: 3. Here the CDR3 reads CASSLEGQGTTEAFF. As DNA, the CDR3 is TGCGCCAGCAGCTTGGAGGGACAGGGGACCACTGAAGCTTTCTTT. The whole variable domain, remainder taken from reference TRBV5-1 and TRBJ1-1, is KAGVTQTPRYLIKTRGQQVTLSCSPISGHRSVSWYQQTPGQGLQFLFEYFSETQRNKGNFPGRFSGRQFSNSRSEMNVSTLELGDSALYLCASSLEGQGTTEAFFGQGTRLTVV.

The chain employs TRBV6-5 and TRBJ1-1, with D perhaps TRBD1 (5 bases). The CDR3 is 16 residues long. Looked up from germline, CDR1 is MNHEY and CDR2 is SVGAGI. With 6 bases removed from V and 9 bases from J, the gap between germline ends came to 26 bases. DNA for the CDR3: TGTGCCAGCAGGACCCTCATAGGGGAACAACGAAAGCAAGCTTTCTTT. Protein product: CASRTLIGEQRKQAFF.